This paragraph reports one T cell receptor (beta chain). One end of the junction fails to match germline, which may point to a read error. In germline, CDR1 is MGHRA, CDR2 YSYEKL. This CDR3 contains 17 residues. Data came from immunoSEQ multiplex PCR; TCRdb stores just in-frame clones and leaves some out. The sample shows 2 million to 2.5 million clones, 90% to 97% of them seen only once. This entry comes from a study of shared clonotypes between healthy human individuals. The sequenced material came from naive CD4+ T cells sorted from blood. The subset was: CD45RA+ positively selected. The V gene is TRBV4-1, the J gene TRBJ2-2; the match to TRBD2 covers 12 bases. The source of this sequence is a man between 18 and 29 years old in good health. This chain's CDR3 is CAGSLYTSGGKTGELFF. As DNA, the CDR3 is TGCGCCGGCAGCCTATATACTAGCGGGGGGAAGACCGGGGAGCTGTTTTTT.